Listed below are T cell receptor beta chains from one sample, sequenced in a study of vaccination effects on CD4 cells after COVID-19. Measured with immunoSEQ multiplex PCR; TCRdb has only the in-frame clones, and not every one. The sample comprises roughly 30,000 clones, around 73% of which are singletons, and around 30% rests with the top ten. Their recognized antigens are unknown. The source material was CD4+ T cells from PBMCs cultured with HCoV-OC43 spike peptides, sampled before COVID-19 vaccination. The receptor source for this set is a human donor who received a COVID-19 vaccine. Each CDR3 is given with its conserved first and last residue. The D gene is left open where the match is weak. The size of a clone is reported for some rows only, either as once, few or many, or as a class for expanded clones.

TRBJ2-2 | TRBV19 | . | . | TGTGCCAGTAGTAGGATGAGGGGGACCGGGGAGCTGTTTTTT | CASSRMRGTGELFF
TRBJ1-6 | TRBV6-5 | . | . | TGTGCCAGCAGTTACTCGGGGAGGGGGGGCTCACCCCTCCACTTT | CASSYSGRGGSPLHF
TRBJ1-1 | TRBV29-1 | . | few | TGCAGCGTTCCCGGGACACCCTTT | CSVPGTPF
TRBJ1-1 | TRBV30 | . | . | TGTGCCTGGAATAGATTTCGGGGAAGAACTGAAGCTTTCTTT | CAWNRFRGRTEAFF
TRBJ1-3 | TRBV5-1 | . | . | TGCGCCAGCAGCCAGGGCATCTCTGGAAACACCATATATTTT | CASSQGISGNTIYF
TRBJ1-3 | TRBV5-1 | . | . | TGCGCCAGCAGCTTGGAGGCAGGTTACTCTGGAAACACCATATATTTT | CASSLEAGYSGNTIYF
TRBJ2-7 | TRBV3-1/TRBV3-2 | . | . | TGTGCCAGCAGCCAAGATTTCGCTGCCTCCTACGAGCAGTACTTC | CASSQDFAASYEQYF
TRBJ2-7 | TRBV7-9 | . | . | TGTGCCAGCAGCTTACCGACATCTCTACTAATGTACTTC | CASSLPTSLLMYF
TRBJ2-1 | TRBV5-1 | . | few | TGCGCCAGCAGCTTGGATGGTACCTACAATGAGCAGTTCTTC | CASSLDGTYNEQFF
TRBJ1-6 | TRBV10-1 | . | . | TGCGCCAGCAGTGAAGGGCCCGCGACTAATAATTCACCCCTCCACTTT | CASSEGPATNNSPLHF
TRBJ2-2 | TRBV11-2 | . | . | TGTGCCAGCAGCTTAGATCGATCCGGGACCGGGGAGCTGTTTTTT | CASSLDRSGTGELFF
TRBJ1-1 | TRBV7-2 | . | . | TGTGCCAGCAGCTCGAAGGCGGGCAGGCTAAACACTGAAGCTTTCTTT | CASSSKAGRLNTEAFF
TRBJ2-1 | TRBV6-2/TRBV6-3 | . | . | TGTGCCAGCAGTTCCTCCGCTAGCGCTTCCTACAATGAGCAGTTCTTC | CASSSSASASYNEQFF
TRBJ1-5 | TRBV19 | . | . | TGTGCCAGTAGTAGGGATCGGACGGGCAATCAGCCCCAGCATTTT | CASSRDRTGNQPQHF
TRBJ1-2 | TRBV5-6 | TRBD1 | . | TGTGCCAGCAGCTTGGGGCAGGGGGATGGCTACACCTTC | CASSLGQGDGYTF
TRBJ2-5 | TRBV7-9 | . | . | TGTGCCAGCAGCTTATCCCCTAGCTGGACCCAGTACTTC | CASSLSPSWTQYF
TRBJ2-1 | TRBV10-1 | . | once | TGCGCCAGCAGTGCTACTAGTCGGGATGAGCAGTTCTTC | CASSATSRDEQFF
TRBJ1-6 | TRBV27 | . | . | TGTGCCAGCAGTGCCGAAGGGATCCAAAATTCACCCCTCCACTTT | CASSAEGIQNSPLHF
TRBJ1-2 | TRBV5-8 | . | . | TGTGCCAGCAGCTTGTCTCTTACGGGGGCGAACTATGGCTACACCTTC | CASSLSLTGANYGYTF
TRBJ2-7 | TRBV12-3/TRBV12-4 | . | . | TGTGCCAGCAGTCGCGGGCAGGGCTACGAGCAGTACTTC | CASSRGQGYEQYF
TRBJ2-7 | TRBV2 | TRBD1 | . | TGTGCCAGCAGGGTGGGGACAGGAGGGAACGAGCAGTACTTC | CASRVGTGGNEQYF
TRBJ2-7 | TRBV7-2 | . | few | TGTGCCAGCAGCTTTCTGGACGGGCACGAGCAGTACTTC | CASSFLDGHEQYF
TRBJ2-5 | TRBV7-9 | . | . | TGTGCCAGCAGCTTAGCGGAGACAAACCAAGAGACCCAGTACTTC | CASSLAETNQETQYF
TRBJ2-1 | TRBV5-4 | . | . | TGTGCCAGCAGCTTGGAGGGGCGGGTCAACTACAATGAGCAGTTCTTC | CASSLEGRVNYNEQFF
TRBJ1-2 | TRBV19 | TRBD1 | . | TGTGCCAGTAGTCCCGACAGGGGGCGAGGAGGCTACACCTTC | CASSPDRGRGGYTF
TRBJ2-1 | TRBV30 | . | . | TGTGCCTGGAGTGTCATTGTCGGGACTTTCAATGAGCAGTTCTTC | CAWSVIVGTFNEQFF
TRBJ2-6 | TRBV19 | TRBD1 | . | TGTGCCAGTAGTCCCCGACAGGGGGCTTGGGCCAACGTCCTGACTTTC | CASSPRQGAWANVLTF
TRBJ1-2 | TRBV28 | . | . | TGTGCCAGCAGTTCCCTCAGGGATGGCTACACCTTC | CASSSLRDGYTF
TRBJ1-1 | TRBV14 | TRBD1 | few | TGTGCCAGCAGCCAGAAGGGACAGAGCTACACTGAAGCTTTCTTT | CASSQKGQSYTEAFF